This T cell receptor (beta chain) appears in the sequencing data of a study of blood T cell repertoires in COVID-19. Generated by immunoSEQ multiplex PCR, the TCRdb table keeps only in-frame clones and is missing some. The sample has 400,000 or so clones; 88% are singletons. Residents of 24 US areas, aged roughly 18 to 90 years, made up the participants. Germline CDR1 and CDR2: SGHAT and FQNNGV. The CDR3 covers 14 residues. The J segment lost 8 bases and the V segment lost 5 bases, leaving 7 bases of the junction unmatched. The V gene is TRBV11-2, the J gene TRBJ1-4; TRBD1 aligns across 8 bases. This TCR derives from a woman between 40 and 55 years old with acute COVID-19. Sequenced: PBMCs or T cells enriched from blood (not recorded which). CDR3 amino acids: CASSTRGRGEKLFF. CDR3 bases: TGTGCCAGCAGCACCAGGGGGCGTGGGGAAAAACTGTTTTTT. Using reference TRBV11-2 and TRBJ1-4 for the parts outside the CDR3, the full variable domain is EAGVAQSPRYKIIEKRQSVAFWCNPISGHATLYWYQQILGQGPKLLIQFQNNGVVDDSQLPKDRFSAERLKGVDSTLKIQPAKLEDSAVYLCASSTRGRGEKLFFGSGTQLSVL.